Below are 20 T cell receptor beta chains sequenced from a single sample in a study of OX40 agonist ivuxolimab in advanced cancers. The protocol was immunoSEQ multiplex PCR, while the TCRdb copy is restricted to in-frame clones and leaves out a portion. Of some 64,000 clones listed, 80% to 95% were seen once; the top ten hold 20% to 25%. The input for sequencing was CD4+ or CD8+ T cells sorted from blood, taken in a trial of the OX40 agonist ivuxolimab. The receptors here all came from an adult with an advanced solid tumor such as melanoma, head and neck, liver or kidney cancer.

V gene TRBV6-5 combines with J gene TRBJ1-1, with 7 nucleotides matching TRBD1. Germline trimming cut 5 bases from V and 5 bases from J; bases unmatched to any gene: 5. Per the germline V gene, CDR1 is MNHEY and CDR2 is SVGAGI. The CDR3 is made up of 13 amino acids. Here the CDR3 reads CASSRDSTTEAFF. For the CDR3, the DNA is TGTGCCAGCAGTCGGGACAGCACTACTGAAGCTTTCTTT.

The chain is built from TRBV5-1 and TRBJ2-7, with D tentatively TRBD1 or TRBD2 (5 bases each). V was trimmed by 1 base and J by 0 bases, leaving 11 bases between them. The germline CDR1 and CDR2 sequences are SGHRS and YFSETQ. CDR3 length: 15 residues. The DNA of the CDR3 is TGCGCCAGCAGCTTGTTTTGGGGGAGCTCCTACGAGCAGTACTTC. This gives the protein CASSLFWGSSYEQYF.

This chain connects TRBV29-1 to TRBJ2-5; no reliable D call. The CDR3 spans 14 residues. The germline V gene has CDR1 SQVTM and CDR2 ANQGSEA. The germline V and J ends were trimmed by 8 bases and 1 base, with 17 bases remaining between them. The CDR3 loop reads CSSVVGLAQETQYF. The CDR3 DNA follows: TGCAGCTCCGTGGTGGGCTTGGCCCAAGAGACCCAGTACTTC.

The chain has TRBV23-1 and TRBJ2-1; D possibly matches TRBD1 or TRBD2 (6 bases each). Being an ORF, TRBV23-1 has a function that is uncertain. The CDR3 loop spans 14 amino acids. The V end lost 8 bases, the J end lost 4 bases, and 15 bases lay between the germline ends. This CDR3 is CASPWRRGYNEQFF. The CDR3 bases are TGCGCCAGCCCTTGGCGGAGGGGGTACAATGAGCAGTTCTTC.

V gene TRBV29-1 combines with J gene TRBJ2-3; perhaps TRBD2 as D (5 bases). From germline, CDR1 is SQVTM and CDR2 ANQGSEA. Trimming took 5 bases from V and 1 from J, leaving 16 bases between them. The CDR3 loop spans 15 amino acids. CDR3 in DNA: TGCAGCGTTTACCTTCTGGGGAGCGGCACAGATACGCAGTATTTT. Amino acids: CSVYLLGSGTDTQYF.

V is TRBV28 and J is TRBJ1-2; no definite D call. Germline V gene sequence: CDR1 MDHEN, CDR2 SYDVKM. The CDR3 extends over 16 amino acids. V dropped 4 bases and J dropped 1 base, with 16 bases sitting between them. CDR3 sequence (DNA): TGTGCCAGCAGTTCACCAGGCCGGGATCTTAACTATGGCTACACCTTC. Translation: CASSSPGRDLNYGYTF.

The chain couples TRBV2 to TRBJ1-4, with unresolved D. This CDR3 region has 14 residues. V lost 7 bases and J lost 0, with 9 bases in between. The germline CDR1 and CDR2 sequences are SNHLY and FYNNEI. CDR3 amino acids: CASKEDATNEKLFF. For the CDR3, the DNA is TGTGCCAGCAAAGAAGATGCAACTAATGAAAAACTGTTTTTT.

This chain joins TRBV4-1 and TRBJ2-7, with D perhaps TRBD1 (6 bases). The CDR3 contains 14 residues. Germline CDR1 is MGHRA and CDR2 is YSYEKL. Trimming took off 3 bases at V and 0 bases at J, with 9 bases between the two ends. CDR3 DNA: TGCGCCAGCAGCCACCCAGGGGACTCCTACGAGCAGTACTTC. Translated, it gives CASSHPGDSYEQYF.

J is TRBJ2-3 and V is TRBV10-3; TRBD2 matches 8 bases. This CDR3 has 15 amino acids. With V trimmed by 11 bases and J by 3 bases, 13 bases remained unmatched. CDR1 is ENHRY and CDR2 is SYGVKD in the germline V gene. The CDR3 DNA follows: TGTGCCGTCCGAGCAGAGAGCGGGAGTACAGATACGCAGTATTTT. Translating gives CAVRAESGSTDTQYF.

The chain uses TRBV6-6 and TRBJ2-7; unclear D gene. The CDR3 extends over 13 amino acids. Germline lookup yields CDR1 MNHNY and CDR2 SVGAGI (reference sequence). Trimming pared 9 bases from V and 2 bases from J, leaving 14 bases between. The CDR3 nucleotides read TGTGCCAGTACCCACGGGCCCCCCTACGAGCAGTACTTC. Translating it yields CASTHGPPYEQYF.

V gene TRBV11-2 combines with J gene TRBJ2-1; D not resolved. Germline assignment: CDR1 SGHAT and CDR2 FQNNGV. V was pared by 1 base and J by 2 bases, with 3 bases between. This CDR3 contains 13 residues. As DNA, the CDR3 is TGTGCCAGCAGCTTAGCACCCTACAATGAGCAGTTCTTC. This translates into CASSLAPYNEQFF.

This clone was counted once. J is TRBJ2-1 and V is TRBV28; D possibly matches TRBD1 or TRBD2 (6 bases each). Germline values: CDR1 MDHEN, CDR2 SYDVKM. This CDR3 comprises 15 residues. The germline V and J ends were trimmed by 6 bases and 9 bases, with 21 bases remaining between them. This CDR3 is CASSLGWGAQVEQFF. The CDR3 DNA reads TGTGCCAGCAGCCTCGGGTGGGGGGCCCAAGTTGAGCAGTTCTTC.

This chain joins TRBV28 and TRBJ2-5; D might be TRBD1 (5 bases). CDR3 length: 14 residues. Germline-derived CDR1 and CDR2 are MDHEN and SYDVKM. The V gene lost 5 bases and the J gene lost 2 bases, with 12 bases spanning the gap. The CDR3 sequence is CASSPQEPQETQYF. The DNA of the CDR3 is TGTGCCAGCAGTCCACAGGAACCACAAGAGACCCAGTACTTC.

The chain links TRBV4-1 to TRBJ1-5; TRBD1 is a possible D gene (6 bases). Per the germline V gene, CDR1 is MGHRA and CDR2 is YSYEKL. This CDR3 is built from 15 residues. The V end was cut by 0 bases, the J end by 4 bases, with 10 bases between. The CDR3 protein is CASSQDRDTNQPQHF. The DNA for the CDR3 is TGCGCCAGCAGCCAAGATCGGGACACAAATCAGCCCCAGCATTTT.

V gene TRBV10-2 combines with J gene TRBJ1-1; no reliable D call. Germline V gives CDR1 WSHSY, CDR2 SAAADI. This CDR3 has 12 residues. V dropped 10 bases and J dropped 4 bases, with 13 bases sitting between them. The CDR3 DNA reads TGCGCCACGTGCGTCGAAGGCACTGAAGCTTTCTTT. It yields the protein CATCVEGTEAFF.

This clone showed up just once. The chain combines TRBV9 with TRBJ2-3; D is perhaps TRBD1 or TRBD2 (6 bases each). Germline V lookup: CDR1 SGDLS, CDR2 YYNGEE. The CDR3 sequence is 15 residues long. V lost 0 bases, J lost 8 bases, and 16 bases lay in between. The CDR3 region is CASSVGRGALVTQYF. The CDR3 bases are TGTGCCAGCAGCGTAGGAAGGGGGGCCCTTGTTACGCAGTATTTT.

The V gene is TRBV2, the J gene TRBJ2-7; 7 nucleotides agree with TRBD1. CDR3 length: 14 amino acids. Germline loops: CDR1 SNHLY, CDR2 FYNNEI. Trimming took 7 bases from V and 2 from J; bases not matched to a gene: 8. The DNA of the CDR3 is TGTGCCAGCACCGACCAGGGGGAAGCCTACGAGCAGTACTTC. Encoded protein: CASTDQGEAYEQYF.

The chain uses TRBV27 and TRBJ2-7; TRBD2 agrees at 14 bases. The CDR3 sequence is 14 residues long. Germline V gene sequence: CDR1 MNHEY, CDR2 SMNVEV (reference sequence). Losses at the gene ends were 5 bases for V and 6 bases for J; bases not matched to a gene: 3. The CDR3 protein is CASSPGLAGGEQYF. The CDR3 DNA reads as TGTGCCAGCAGTCCCGGACTAGCGGGAGGCGAGCAGTACTTC.

The chain combines TRBV6-5 with TRBJ2-7, with 8 bases lining up with TRBD1. The V segment lost 7 bases and the J segment 6 bases; nucleotides outside the gene matches: 11. This CDR3 is 14 amino acids long. CDR1 and CDR2 (germline): MNHEY, SVGAGI. The CDR3 DNA follows: TGTGCCAGCACCGGACAGGGCATTACTGGCGAGCAGTACTTC. This encodes CASTGQGITGEQYF.

V and J are TRBV18 and TRBJ2-1; 10 bases line up with TRBD2. V gave up 6 bases and J gave up 10 bases; unmatched junction bases: 12. Germline values: CDR1 KGHSH, CDR2 LQKENI. The CDR3 covers 15 residues. The CDR3 region is CASSASAAGGVEQFF. The CDR3 DNA follows: TGTGCCAGCTCGGCCTCTGCAGCGGGAGGGGTCGAGCAGTTCTTC.